A selection of T cell receptor beta chains follows, all from one sample in a study of blood T cell repertoires in COVID-19. Libraries were prepared by immunoSEQ multiplex PCR; TCRdb keeps only in-frame clonotypes and omits some of them. The sample has roughly 400,000 clones; just under 90% are singletons. Sequenced: PBMCs or T cells enriched from blood (not recorded which). These receptors all stem from a woman in her thirties who had recovered from COVID-19. CDR3s include the opening cysteine and the closing phenylalanine or tryptophan. A D gene is named only where the DNA matches it firmly. Clone size is not always given. Where it is, it says once, few, many or a class for expanded clones.

TRBJ1-5	TRBV19	.	.	CASSRETGDGQPQHF	TGTGCCAGTAGTAGAGAGACAGGCGATGGGCAGCCCCAGCATTTT
TRBJ1-2	TRBV30	.	.	CAWSWGPYGYTF	TGTGCCTGGAGCTGGGGCCCCTATGGCTACACCTTC
TRBJ2-5	TRBV30	.	.	CAWSVGGVGTQYF	TGTGCCTGGAGTGTAGGCGGGGTGGGGACCCAGTACTTC
TRBJ2-7	TRBV28	.	TRBD1	CASRAGGEFYGNEQYF	TGTGCCAGCAGGGCAGGGGGCGAGTTTTATGGGAACGAGCAGTACTTC
TRBJ1-5	TRBV7-9	.	.	CASSLEAEGSFNQPQHF	TGTGCCAGCAGCTTAGAAGCGGAGGGATCGTTTAATCAGCCCCAGCATTTT
TRBJ1-4	TRBV4-1	.	TRBD1	CASSQATGQGFSEKLFF	TGCGCCAGCAGCCAAGCTACAGGACAGGGATTCTCTGAAAAACTGTTTTTT
TRBJ1-6	TRBV9	.	.	CASSVEGLGSPLHF	TGTGCCAGCAGCGTAGAGGGGTTGGGGTCACCCCTCCACTTT
TRBJ2-7	TRBV29-1	few	.	CSVLDSGETYEQYF	TGCAGCGTTCTGGACAGCGGGGAGACCTACGAGCAGTACTTC
TRBJ1-1	TRBV19	once	.	CASSSERGALTEAFF	TGTGCCAGTAGTTCGGAGCGGGGGGCGTTGACTGAAGCTTTCTTT
TRBJ2-1	TRBV20-1	.	TRBD2	CSEGRGDEQFF	TGCAGTGAAGGGAGGGGCGATGAGCAGTTCTTC
TRBJ1-2	TRBV29-1	.	.	CSGGQPLDYGYTF	TGCAGCGGCGGACAGCCACTTGACTATGGCTACACCTTC